These 26 T cell receptor beta chains share one sample of origin, sequenced in a study of neurological immune-mediated disorders. MiXCR, run by TCRdb on the 5' RACE reads, gives a single entry per CDR3 protein. Of tens of thousands of distinct CDR3 sequences in the sample, under 6.5% were seen once. What was sequenced was CD4+ T cells from blood. The receptors shown here come from a woman between 45 and 60 years old in good health.

There are many counts of this clonotype. The chain couples TRBV5-1 to TRBJ1-6, with 9 bases lining up with TRBD1. Germline loops: CDR1 SGHRS, CDR2 YFSETQ. The trim removed 1 base at V and 7 bases at J, leaving 6 bases unmatched. This CDR3 spans 16 amino acids. CDR3 residues: CASSLMSDRGNSPLHF. DNA for the CDR3: TGCGCCAGCAGCTTGATGTCGGACAGGGGAAATTCACCCCTCCACTTT.

This clonotype was recorded at least ten times. CDR3 loop: CASSYSEGAGGYTF. The CDR3 nucleotides are TGTGCCAGCAGTTACTCCGAGGGGGCAGGTGGCTACACCTTC. The chain has TRBV6-6 and TRBJ1-2; 7 bases are a match to TRBD1. The CDR3 has 14 residues. Germline V lookup: CDR1 MNHNY, CDR2 SVGAGI (reference sequence). V dropped 0 bases and J dropped 7; count of bases not matched to a gene: 5.

Many counts were recorded for this clonotype. V gene TRBV28 combines with J gene TRBJ2-7; D possibly corresponds to TRBD2 (5 bases). The V and J ends lost 1 base and 4 bases respectively, with 11 bases between them. Germline CDR1 is MDHEN and CDR2 is SYDVKM. This CDR3 region has 14 residues. CDR3 region: CASSLYGDRYEQYF. For the CDR3, the DNA is TGTGCCAGCAGTTTATACGGGGATCGGTACGAGCAGTACTTC.

This clonotype was detected ten times or more. The chain carries TRBV19 and TRBJ2-7, with a weak D call TRBD2 (5 bases). The CDR3 has 12 amino acids. V was clipped by 8 bases and J by 1 base, with 9 bases between them. Per the germline V gene, CDR1 is LNHDA and CDR2 is SQIVND (reference sequence). CDR3 residues: CASAGDSYEQYF. CDR3 in DNA: TGTGCCAGTGCGGGCGATTCCTACGAGCAGTACTTC.

This clonotype was seen many times. The CDR3 spells CASSGRERSYNEQFF. In DNA, the CDR3 is TGTGCCAGCAGCGGGAGAGAGAGATCGTACAATGAGCAGTTCTTC. The genes are TRBV9 and TRBJ2-1; D is undetermined. This CDR3 is built from 15 residues. V dropped 3 bases and J dropped 4 bases, with 14 bases sitting between them. Looked up from germline, CDR1 is SGDLS and CDR2 is YYNGEE.

In this sample, this clonotype turned up many times. The CDR3 is CASSQARVTGGFLAKNIQYF. CDR3 nucleotides: TGTGCCAGCAGCCAGGCCCGGGTGACAGGGGGCTTTCTTGCCAAAAACATTCAGTACTTC. The gene calls are TRBV7-2 and TRBJ2-4; 10 positions match TRBD1. V lost 5 bases and J lost 1; bases outside the gene matches: 17. The CDR3 is 20 residues long. Germline-derived CDR1 and CDR2 are SGHTA and FQGNSA. Drawing the rest from reference TRBV7-2 and TRBJ2-4, the complete variable domain is GAGVSQSPSNKVTEKGKDVELRCDPISGHTALYWYRQSLGQGLEFLIYFQGNSAPDKSGLPSDRFSAERTGGSVSTLTIQRTQQEDSAVYLCASSQARVTGGFLAKNIQYFGAGTRLSVL.

This clonotype appeared many times. This sequence joins TRBV28 and TRBJ2-3; D uncertain. Germline-derived CDR1 and CDR2 are MDHEN and SYDVKM. The CDR3 is made up of 11 amino acids. V lost 9 bases and J 2 bases, leaving 6 bases between the germline ends. The DNA of the CDR3 is TGTGCCAGGAAGAACACAGATACGCAGTATTTT. Translating it yields CARKNTDTQYF.

This clonotype was recorded many times. This chain connects TRBV20-1 to TRBJ1-6; D is perhaps TRBD1 (5 bases). The V gene lost 5 bases and the J gene lost 0 bases, with 20 bases spanning the gap. Germline CDR1 DFQATT, CDR2 SNEGSKA (reference sequence). The CDR3 totals 18 residues. The DNA of the CDR3 is TGCAGTGCTGGTCAAGTGGGACGGAAAAGCTCCTATAATTCACCCCTCCACTTT. Its translation: CSAGQVGRKSSYNSPLHF.

This clonotype is labeled medium-sized. The rearrangement uses TRBV5-1 and TRBJ1-6; 10 bases fit TRBD1. Trimming removed 4 bases from V and 8 bases from J; junction bases left unmatched: 9. The CDR3 spans 16 residues. Germline lookup yields CDR1 SGHRS and CDR2 YFSETQ. For the CDR3, the DNA is TGCGCCAGCAGCATAGACAGGGGGCGCGGTGATTCACCCCTCCACTTT. This codes for CASSIDRGRGDSPLHF.

In this sample, this clonotype is medium-sized. The V call is TRBV12-3 or TRBV12-4, the J call TRBJ1-2; possible D gene TRBD1, 6 bases. The V end lost 6 bases, the J end lost 4 bases, and 12 bases lay between the germline ends. CDR3 length: 13 residues. CDR3: CASRDSGPYGYTF. The CDR3 DNA reads as TGTGCCAGCAGGGACAGCGGGCCCTATGGCTACACCTTC.

The rearrangement links TRBV7-8 to TRBJ2-3, with unresolved D. V was clipped by 8 bases and J by 1 base, with 10 bases between them. This CDR3 has 13 residues. The germline V gene encodes CDR1 SGHVS and CDR2 FQNEAQ. The CDR3 nucleotides are TGTGCCAGCGGCGCTTGGGGCACAGATACGCAGTATTTT. The encoded protein is CASGAWGTDTQYF.

This clonotype came up many times. The J gene is TRBJ2-1, the V gene TRBV12-3 or TRBV12-4; 15 nucleotides agree with TRBD2. The ends lost 7 bases at V and 6 bases at J; junction bases unmatched: 4. The CDR3 is 15 residues long. CDR3 in amino acids: CASTPGLAGGNEQFF. In DNA form, the CDR3 reads TGTGCCAGCACCCCGGGACTAGCGGGGGGCAATGAGCAGTTCTTC.

This clonotype was recorded at least ten times. The CDR3 sequence is CASSPLAGGPTDTQYF. The CDR3 DNA sequence: TGTGCCAGCAGCCCCCTAGCGGGGGGGCCCACAGATACGCAGTATTTT. The rearrangement joins TRBV9 to TRBJ2-3; 12 nucleotides match TRBD2. Germline loops: CDR1 SGDLS, CDR2 YYNGEE. The junction had 5 bases not matched to a gene; V was cut back by 4 bases and J by 2 bases. The CDR3 loop spans 16 amino acids.

This clonotype was counted many times. The chain combines TRBV7-9 with TRBJ1-2; D ambiguous. V gave up 2 bases and J gave up 5 bases, with 6 bases separating them. The germline V gene has CDR1 SEHNR and CDR2 FQNEAQ (reference sequence). CDR3 length: 12 amino acids. CDR3 coding DNA: TGTGCCAGCAGCTTAATAGAATATGGCTACACCTTC. Amino acids: CASSLIEYGYTF.

This clonotype was seen at least ten times. The chain has TRBV29-1 and TRBJ1-4; D may be TRBD1 (6 bases). This CDR3 is 16 amino acids long. Germline CDR1 is SQVTM and CDR2 is ANQGSEA. V was trimmed by 7 bases and J by 0 bases, leaving 18 bases between them. In DNA form, the CDR3 reads TGCAGCGCCTTACAGGGAGCTGTAACAACTAATGAAAAACTGTTTTTT. Its protein is CSALQGAVTTNEKLFF.

This clonotype came up many times. The V call is TRBV5-1, the J call TRBJ1-4, with 9 bases identical to TRBD1. CDR1 SGHRS and CDR2 YFSETQ come from the germline V gene. This CDR3 is 15 amino acids long. Trimming cost V 4 bases and J 8 bases; bases outside gene matches: 9. The CDR3 protein is CASSRAGTGLEKLFF. CDR3 coding DNA: TGCGCCAGCAGCCGTGCCGGGACAGGGTTGGAAAAACTGTTTTTT.

This clonotype was picked up many times. The CDR3 bases are TGTGCCAGCACACCTGGGGAGCGGATTAACACCGGGGAGCTGTTTTTT. Amino acid sequence: CASTPGERINTGELFF. The chain employs TRBV12-3 or TRBV12-4 and TRBJ2-2, with TRBD2 as a possible D gene (5 bases). V dropped 7 bases and J dropped 2 bases, with 17 bases sitting between them. The CDR3 extends over 16 amino acids.

This clonotype was recorded many times. This rearrangement joins TRBV20-1 to TRBJ2-3, with 12 bases matching TRBD2. The V gene end was trimmed by 6 bases and the J gene end by 4 bases; junction bases not matched to a gene: 8. CDR3 length equals 15 residues. Germline V lookup: CDR1 DFQATT, CDR2 SNEGSKA (reference sequence). In DNA form, the CDR3 reads TGCAGTGCCGTGGGGCTAGCGGGGGGGGCAGATACGCAGTATTTT. Protein sequence: CSAVGLAGGADTQYF.

This clonotype was seen repeatedly, ten times or more. The chain couples TRBV2 to TRBJ1-1, with TRBD1 matching over 12 bases. The germline V gene encodes CDR1 SNHLY and CDR2 FYNNEI. The CDR3 runs 15 residues. J lost 6 bases, V lost 6 bases, and 8 bases had no gene match. DNA of the CDR3: TGTGCCAGCAGGGGACAGGGGGCTGCGTTGGCTGAAGCTTTCTTT. Its protein is CASRGQGAALAEAFF. Combining the CDR3 with reference TRBV2 and TRBJ1-1 gives the whole variable domain EPEVTQTPSHQVTQMGQEVILRCVPISNHLYFYWYRQILGQKVEFLVSFYNNEISEKSEIFDDQFSVERPDGSNFTLKIRSTKLEDSAMYFCASRGQGAALAEAFFGQGTRLTVV.

This rearrangement joins TRBV20-1 to TRBJ1-1; the match to TRBD1 covers 7 bases. With 8 bases clipped from V and 1 base from J, the junction kept 7 bases outside the gene matches. Germline CDR1 is DFQATT and CDR2 is SNEGSKA (reference sequence). The CDR3 is 13 residues long. As DNA, the CDR3 is TGCAGTCCAAACCGGGACAGGAACACTGAAGCTTTCTTT. Protein: CSPNRDRNTEAFF.

This clonotype was counted many times. V gene TRBV7-2 combines with J gene TRBJ2-7; D may be TRBD1 (5 bases). V was pared by 1 base and J by 0 bases, with 10 bases between. Germline V gene lookup returns CDR1 SGHTA and CDR2 FQGNSA. The CDR3 spans 15 residues. The CDR3 sequence: CASSLEGASSYEQYF. The CDR3 DNA reads TGTGCCAGCAGCTTAGAAGGGGCAAGCTCCTACGAGCAGTACTTC.

This clonotype was seen ten or more times. The gene calls are TRBV6-1 and TRBJ2-7; no firm D call. This CDR3 is 14 amino acids long. V lost 5 bases, J lost 2 bases, and 13 bases lay in between. Germline CDR1 is MNHNS and CDR2 is SASEGT. The CDR3 DNA reads as TGTGCCAGCAGTCAATCATGGATGGCCTACGAGCAGTACTTC. Amino acids: CASSQSWMAYEQYF.

The table lists this clonotype with many counts. The V and J genes are TRBV27 and TRBJ1-4, with D hard to call. Germline V gene data show CDR1 as MNHEY and CDR2 as SMNVEV (reference sequence). CDR3 size: 14 residues. Between the trimmed V and J ends, which lost 6 bases and 0 bases, there was a span of 8 bases. The CDR3, as DNA: TGTGCCAGCAGACTATTAGCAACTAATGAAAAACTGTTTTTT. Translation: CASRLLATNEKLFF. Using reference TRBV27 and TRBJ1-4 for the parts outside the CDR3, the full variable domain is EAQVTQNPRYLITVTGKKLTVTCSQNMNHEYMSWYRQDPGLGLRQIYYSMNVEVTDKGDVPEGYKVSRKEKRNFPLILESPSPNQTSLYFCASRLLATNEKLFFGSGTQLSVL.

This clonotype was seen ten or more times. The chain combines TRBV5-1 with TRBJ2-2, with TRBD2 matching 9 bases. The V gene end was trimmed by 0 bases and the J gene end by 6 bases; junction bases not matched to a gene: 3. Germline V gene lookup returns CDR1 SGHRS and CDR2 YFSETQ. This CDR3 comprises 15 residues. The CDR3: CASSLGRLAAGELFF. As DNA, the CDR3 is TGCGCCAGCAGCTTGGGGCGACTAGCGGCCGGGGAGCTGTTTTTT.

This clonotype appeared many times. V is TRBV20-1 and J is TRBJ1-5, with 8 bases matching TRBD1. Per germline, CDR1 DFQATT and CDR2 SNEGSKA (reference sequence). The CDR3 spans 15 residues. Trimming at V came to 6 bases and at J to 7 bases, leaving 14 bases not matched to a gene. The CDR3 region is CSASRSTGGVQPQHF. The DNA of the CDR3 is TGCAGTGCCTCTAGGTCAACAGGGGGGGTGCAGCCCCAGCATTTT.

This clonotype was seen repeatedly, ten times or more. J is TRBJ2-5 and V is TRBV4-2; D is possibly TRBD1 or TRBD2 (5 bases each). The germline V and J ends were trimmed by 4 bases and 5 bases, with 11 bases remaining between them. The CDR3 covers 13 residues. Germline V CDR1 and CDR2: LGHNA, YNFKEQ. DNA for the CDR3: TGTGCCAGCAGCCTTGGAGAGGGGGAGACCCAGTACTTC. It is translated as CASSLGEGETQYF.